Presented here are 24 T cell receptor beta chains from one specimen sequenced in a study of T cell clonality in common variable immunodeficiency. Here immunoSEQ multiplex PCR was the method, and the copy in TCRdb shows in-frame clones only, minus some. The sample presents some 52,000 clones, none singletons. Material: peripheral blood mononuclear cells. The source is a person between 18 and 75 years old in good health.

This clone was counted many times. The read terminates 3 residues ahead of where the CDR3 ends, so the germline J gene completes it. The chain joins TRBV11-2 to TRBJ2-7, with D maybe TRBD1 (6 bases). From germline, CDR1 is SGHAT and CDR2 FQNNGV. There are 15 residues in the CDR3. Trimming pared 5 bases from V and 3 bases from J, leaving 17 bases between. The part of the CDR3 DNA that was read is TGTGCCAGCAGCCCAGTGTGGGGGCAGCACTACGAG. Protein sequence: CASSPVWGQHYE. The entire CDR3 sequence reads CASSPVWGQHYEQYF. The variable domain in full, completed from reference TRBV11-2 and TRBJ2-7, reads EAGVAQSPRYKIIEKRQSVAFWCNPISGHATLYWYQQILGQGPKLLIQFQNNGVVDDSQLPKDRFSAERLKGVDSTLKIQPAKLEDSAVYLCASSPVWGQHYEQYFGPGTRLTVT.

This clone was observed many times. The CDR3 end lies 3 residues beyond the end of the read and is filled in from the germline J gene. The chain carries TRBV5-1 and TRBJ1-2, with a weak D call TRBD1 (5 bases). V was pared by 4 bases and J by 4 bases, with 14 bases between. CDR3 size: 14 residues. Per germline, CDR1 SGHRS and CDR2 YFSETQ. The CDR3 sequence: CASSPRGEGYGYTF. Incomplete CDR3 DNA: TGCGCCAGCAGCCCTCGGGGGGAGGGCTATGGC.

This clone was counted at least ten times. The sequence runs out 3 residues before the end of the CDR3; the remainder is reconstructed from the germline J gene. The chain employs TRBV18 and TRBJ2-7, with 7 bases fitting TRBD1. Per germline, CDR1 KGHSH and CDR2 LQKENI. This CDR3 is 13 amino acids long. J lost 5 bases, V lost 4 bases, and 5 bases had no gene match. The CDR3 here is CASSQGARDEQYF. Partial CDR3 DNA: TGTGCCAGCTCACAGGGGGCGCGGGACGAG.

In this sample, this clone turned up many times. The CDR3 end falls 3 residues outside the read, so it is completed with the germline J gene. The chain couples TRBV20-1 to TRBJ2-3, with D perhaps TRBD2 (6 bases). Germline assignment: CDR1 DFQATT and CDR2 SNEGSKA (reference sequence). The V and J ends lost 7 bases and 0 bases respectively, with 8 bases between them. CDR3 length: 12 residues. CDR3 bases read: TGCAGTGTTAGCGGTAGCACAGATACG. Translation gives CSVSGSTDT. The CDR3, in full, reads CSVSGSTDTQYF.

A word on this clone: The observed sequence ends 3 residues before the CDR3 terminus, with the missing tail filled in from the germline J gene. V usage is TRBV7-3 and J usage is TRBJ2-3; the match to TRBD2 covers 7 bases. The CDR3 totals 14 residues. Germline CDR1 reads SGHTA; CDR2 reads FQGTGA. The sequenced CDR3 bases are TGTGCCAGCAGCAGTGACGGGAGGCGGGAGACG. Translating gives CASSSDGRRET. The entire CDR3 reads CASSSDGRRETQYF.

Ten or more counts support this clone. The read ends 3 residues early relative to the CDR3; the germline J gene fills the gap. The genes are TRBV18 and TRBJ2-7, with a possible D match to TRBD1 (7 bases). The V gene's germline CDR1 is KGHSH and CDR2 LQKENI. The CDR3 extends over 15 amino acids. V lost 3 bases, J lost 1 base, and 13 bases lay in between. The CDR3: CASSPEGQTSYEQYF. The sequenced CDR3 bases are TGTGCCAGCTCACCGGAGGGACAGACTTCCTACGAG.

This clone showed up many times. The read ends 3 residues before the CDR3 terminus; that terminus is restored from the germline J gene. This chain uses TRBV2 with TRBJ2-3; TRBD2 matches 11 bases. Unmatched junction bases numbered 8, after V lost 7 bases and J lost 2 bases. The germline gives CDR1 SNHLY, CDR2 FYNNEI. The CDR3 has 16 amino acids. Partial CDR3 DNA: TGTGCCAGCAACCCAGGGACTAGCGGACTCACAGATACG. Translation: CASNPGTSGLTDT. The CDR3 in full is CASNPGTSGLTDTQYF.

The table lists this clone with many counts. Incomplete CDR3 DNA: TGCGCCAGCAGCCCGTATAAAGGGGGGGGCTCAGGGCACGGCACTGAA. It specifies CASSPYKGGGSGHGTE. The full-length CDR3 reads as CASSPYKGGGSGHGTEAFF. V is TRBV5-1 and J is TRBJ1-1, with D tentatively TRBD1 (6 bases). Sequencing ends 3 residues short of the CDR3 end; the germline J gene provides the rest. V lost 4 bases and J lost 4, with 29 bases in between. Germline CDR1 reads SGHRS; CDR2 reads YFSETQ. The CDR3 has 19 residues.

This clone was seen ten or more times. The read comes to an end 3 residues before the CDR3 does, leaving the germline J gene to fill in the end. The rearrangement uses TRBV20-1 and TRBJ2-7; TRBD2 is a possible D gene (7 bases). Trimming pared 2 bases from V and 4 bases from J, leaving 15 bases between. This CDR3 is built from 14 residues. The germline V gene has CDR1 DFQATT and CDR2 SNEGSKA (reference sequence). The CDR3 bases that were read are TGCAGTGCTAGACCCTGGGAGGGGGATTACGAG. Protein product: CSARPWEGDYE. The CDR3 in its entirety is CSARPWEGDYEQYF.

In its sample, this clone was seen a few times. The read falls 3 residues short of the CDR3 end, and the missing part is taken from the germline J gene. The chain uses TRBV19 and TRBJ2-3; unclear D gene. The germline CDR1 and CDR2 sequences are LNHDA and SQIVND (reference sequence). This CDR3 contains 14 residues. The CDR3 sequence: CASSGSQYNQPQYF. Incomplete CDR3 DNA: TGTGCCAGTAGCGGATCACAGTACAATCAGCCG.

In this sample, this clone turned up many times. The DNA ends 3 residues before the CDR3 does, and the rest of the CDR3 is filled in from the germline J gene. The chain joins TRBV30 to TRBJ1-2; 8 bases map to TRBD1. The CDR3 is 13 residues long. Germline V lookup: CDR1 GTSNPN, CDR2 SVGIG (reference sequence). CDR3 bases read: TGTGCCTGGAGTGGGACAGGGAGTTGGGGC. It specifies CAWSGTGSWG. The full-length CDR3 reads as CAWSGTGSWGYTF.

This clone was detected many times. The missing CDR3 end, 3 residues past where the read stops, is filled in from the germline J gene. This chain uses TRBV5-4 with TRBJ2-1, with 8 bases lining up with TRBD2. CDR3 length equals 15 residues. Germline V gene lookup returns CDR1 SGHNT and CDR2 YYREEE (reference sequence). V dropped 4 bases and J dropped 7; count of bases not matched to a gene: 10. The CDR3 region is CASSAQGLGENEQFF. Partial CDR3 DNA: TGTGCCAGCAGCGCGCAGGGACTAGGGGAAAATGAG.

There are many counts of this clone. With the read ending 3 residues before the CDR3 end, the germline J gene is used to fill in that end. This chain joins TRBV5-1 and TRBJ2-1; D remains unclear. The CDR3 is 14 residues long. V shed 0 bases and J shed 7 bases, with 11 bases lying between them. Germline V CDR1 and CDR2: SGHRS, YFSETQ. The sequenced part of the CDR3 DNA is TGCGCCAGCAGCTTGGAATTAGCTAGGAATGAG. This translates into CASSLELARNE. The whole CDR3 protein reads CASSLELARNEQFF.

This clone occurred many times. CDR3 bases read: TGTGCCAGCAGCTTCGCGGGAGGGCCGTACAATGAG. Its protein is CASSFAGGPYNE. The full CDR3 reads CASSFAGGPYNEQFF. J is TRBJ2-1 and V is TRBV11-2, with TRBD2 matching over 9 bases. The CDR3 end is not reached by the read, which stops 3 residues before it; the germline J gene fills it in. CDR3 size: 15 residues. Losses at the gene ends were 3 bases for V and 4 bases for J; bases not matched to a gene: 4. Germline CDR1 SGHAT, CDR2 FQNNGV.

This clone has a handful of counts. The CDR3 goes on 3 residues after the read ends, and that part is filled in from the germline J gene. The rearrangement links TRBV7-9 to TRBJ1-2; no clear D. Deletions cut 8 bases from V and 0 bases from J, with 10 bases between. The CDR3 covers 13 residues. From germline, CDR1 is SEHNR and CDR2 FQNEAQ (reference sequence). The sequenced part of the CDR3 DNA is TGTGCCAGCGGCACAGCTTCTAACTATGGC. Its translation is CASGTASNYG. The CDR3 as a whole reads CASGTASNYGYTF. The full variable domain, rest sourced from reference TRBV7-9 and TRBJ1-2, is DTGVSQNPRHKITKRGQNVTFRCDPISEHNRLYWYRQTLGQGPEFLTYFQNEAQLEKSRLLSDRFSAERPKGSFSTLEIQRTEQGDSAMYLCASGTASNYGYTFGSGTRLTVV.

This clone came up many times. Sequencing ends 3 residues short of the CDR3 end; the germline J gene provides the rest. The rearrangement joins TRBV5-1 to TRBJ2-5, with unresolved D. V was trimmed by 0 bases and J by 5 bases, leaving 8 bases between them. The germline gives CDR1 SGHRS, CDR2 YFSETQ. The length of the CDR3 is 13 residues. The CDR3 is CASSLETRETQYF. Partial CDR3 DNA: TGCGCCAGCAGCTTGGAAACGAGGGAGACC.

At least ten counts were recorded for this clone. The read stops 3 residues short of the end of the CDR3; the missing end is completed from the germline J gene. The genes are TRBV16 and TRBJ2-1; D remains ambiguous. The germline CDR1 and CDR2 sequences are KGHSY and FQNENV. V gave up 0 bases and J gave up 5 bases, with 5 bases separating them. CDR3 length: 13 residues. This CDR3 reads CASSQSTDNEQFF. CDR3 DNA, as far as it was read: TGTGCCAGCAGCCAATCTACAGACAATGAG.

This clone was seen at least ten times. The CDR3 end is not reached by the read, which stops 3 residues before it; the germline J gene fills it in. The chain carries TRBV10-3 and TRBJ1-2, with a weak D call TRBD1 (6 bases). The V and J ends lost 6 bases and 4 bases respectively, with 12 bases between them. Germline lookup yields CDR1 ENHRY and CDR2 SYGVKD. This CDR3 has 13 residues. The CDR3 bases that were read are TGTGCCATCAGGGCGACAGGAGGCTATGGC. Translation gives CAIRATGGYG. The entire CDR3 protein is CAIRATGGYGYTF.

This clone came up many times. The read terminates 3 residues ahead of where the CDR3 ends, so the germline J gene completes it. The chain employs TRBV30 and TRBJ2-2; D gene ambiguous. The CDR3 loop spans 13 amino acids. CDR1 is GTSNPN, CDR2 SVGIG, per germline (reference sequence). The covered CDR3 bases are TGTGCCTTACTCGACATGCCGAATGAAAAG. It is translated as CALLDMPNEK. The entire CDR3 protein is CALLDMPNEKLFF.

This clone was counted at least ten times. Read coverage stops 3 residues before the CDR3 terminus; the germline J gene supplies the remainder. This chain joins TRBV7-2 and TRBJ2-5; D possibly corresponds to TRBD1 (6 bases). Germline V lookup: CDR1 SGHTA, CDR2 FQGNSA. This CDR3 is 15 amino acids long. Trimming cost V 1 base and J 3 bases, with 12 bases left between them. CDR3 DNA (partial): TGTGCCAGCAGCTTAGGAAGTAACAGGGAAGAGACC. Translation gives CASSLGSNREET. The complete CDR3 protein is CASSLGSNREETQYF.

This clone was counted at least ten times. The CDR3 goes on 3 residues after the read ends, and that part is filled in from the germline J gene. The V and J genes are TRBV19 and TRBJ2-7; 9 positions match TRBD1. Per germline, CDR1 LNHDA and CDR2 SQIVND (reference sequence). Trimming removed 3 bases from V and 5 bases from J; junction bases left unmatched: 8. CDR3 length: 15 amino acids. The CDR3 is CASSIPGQGGDEQYF. The sequenced part of the CDR3 DNA is TGTGCCAGTAGTATTCCGGGACAGGGAGGGGACGAG.

Many counts were recorded for this clone. The read comes to an end 3 residues before the CDR3 does, leaving the germline J gene to fill in the end. The V call is TRBV20-1, the J call TRBJ2-1; 10 bases are shared with TRBD2. The CDR3 sequence is 18 residues long. Germline V gene sequence: CDR1 DFQATT, CDR2 SNEGSKA (reference sequence). V was clipped by 0 bases and J by 6 bases; unmatched bases: 14. The covered CDR3 bases are TGCAGTGCTAGAGATTTCCAGCGGGAGGGCCGTGGTTTCAATGAG. Translating it yields CSARDFQREGRGFNE. The complete CDR3 sequence is CSARDFQREGRGFNEQFF.

Ten or more counts support this clone. Sequencing ends 3 residues short of the CDR3 end; the germline J gene provides the rest. The chain links TRBV5-1 to TRBJ2-3; no definite D call. V dropped 0 bases and J dropped 5 bases, with 13 bases sitting between them. This CDR3 region has 15 residues. Germline CDR1 and CDR2: SGHRS and YFSETQ. The sequenced CDR3 bases are TGCGCCAGCAGCTTGGCCTGGATCCCGGGAGATACG. Residues: CASSLAWIPGDT. The whole CDR3 protein is CASSLAWIPGDTQYF.

This clone was detected only a few times. From the germline J gene comes the end of the CDR3, since the read stops 3 residues before it. The rearrangement uses TRBV7-9 and TRBJ2-2, with a weak D call TRBD1 (6 bases). This CDR3 is 14 amino acids long. CDR1 SEHNR and CDR2 FQNEAQ come from the germline V gene (reference sequence). The CDR3 here is CASSRDIFNSPLFF. The sequenced CDR3 bases are TGTGCCAGCAGCCGGGACATTTTTAATTCACCG.